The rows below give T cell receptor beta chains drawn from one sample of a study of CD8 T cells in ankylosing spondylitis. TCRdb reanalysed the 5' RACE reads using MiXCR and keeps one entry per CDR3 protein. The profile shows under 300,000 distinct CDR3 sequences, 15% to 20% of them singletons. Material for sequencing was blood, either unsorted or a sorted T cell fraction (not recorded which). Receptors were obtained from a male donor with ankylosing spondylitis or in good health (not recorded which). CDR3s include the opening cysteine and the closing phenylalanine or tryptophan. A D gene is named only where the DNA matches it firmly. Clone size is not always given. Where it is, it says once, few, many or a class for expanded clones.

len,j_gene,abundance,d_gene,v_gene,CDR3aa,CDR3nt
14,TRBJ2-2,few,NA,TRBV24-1,CATSAATKAGELFF,TGTGCCACCAGCGCGGCAACAAAGGCCGGGGAGCTGTTTTTT
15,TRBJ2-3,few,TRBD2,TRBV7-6,CASSYGTSDADTQYF,TGTGCCAGCAGCTACGGGACTAGCGATGCAGATACGCAGTATTTT
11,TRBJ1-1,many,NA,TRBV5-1,CASSGTTEAFF,TGCGCCAGCAGCGGAACAACTGAAGCTTTCTTT
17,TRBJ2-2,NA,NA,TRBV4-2,CASSQDPRSGVTGELFF,TGTGCCAGCAGCCAAGATCCTCGGTCCGGAGTCACCGGGGAGCTGTTTTTT
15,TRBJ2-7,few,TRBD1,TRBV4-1,CASSYSRGPSYEQYF,TGCGCCAGCAGCTACAGCAGGGGGCCGTCCTACGAGCAGTACTTC
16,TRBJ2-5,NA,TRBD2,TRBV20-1,CSASWGLAGVGETQYF,TGCAGTGCTAGTTGGGGGCTAGCGGGAGTGGGAGAGACCCAGTACTTC
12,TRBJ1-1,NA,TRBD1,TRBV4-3,CATFDRADGAFF,TGCGCCACCTTCGACAGGGCCGACGGAGCTTTCTTT
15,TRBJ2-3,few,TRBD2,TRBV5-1,CASSLLAGVTDTQYF,TGCGCCAGCAGCTTGTTAGCGGGAGTCACAGATACGCAGTATTTT
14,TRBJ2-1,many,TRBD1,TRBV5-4,CASSSYRGDNEQFF,TGTGCCAGCAGCTCGTACAGGGGTGACAATGAGCAGTTCTTC
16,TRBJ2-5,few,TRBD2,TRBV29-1,CSVEFRGLAVGETQYF,TGCAGCGTTGAGTTCCGGGGACTAGCTGTCGGAGAGACCCAGTACTTC
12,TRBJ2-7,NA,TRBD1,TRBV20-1,CSARQGPHEQYF,TGCAGTGCCCGACAGGGTCCCCACGAGCAGTACTTC
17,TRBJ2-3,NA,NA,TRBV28,CASSSLERGRLVDTQYF,TGTGCCAGCAGTTCGCTCGAGAGGGGGCGACTAGTAGATACGCAGTATTTT
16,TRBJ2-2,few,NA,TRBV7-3,CASSIGLRGSTGELFF,TGTGCCAGCAGCATCGGACTTCGGGGGAGCACCGGGGAGCTGTTTTTT
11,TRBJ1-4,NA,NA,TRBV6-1,CASRVGEKLFF,TGTGCCAGCAGAGTCGGTGAAAAACTGTTTTTT
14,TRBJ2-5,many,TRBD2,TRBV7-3,CASSLIGGQETQYF,TGTGCCAGCAGCTTAATCGGGGGGCAAGAGACCCAGTACTTC
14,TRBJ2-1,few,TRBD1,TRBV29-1,CSVDGTGEFGEQFF,TGCAGCGTTGACGGGACAGGGGAATTTGGTGAGCAGTTCTTC
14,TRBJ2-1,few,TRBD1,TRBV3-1,CASTQGTGFNEQFF,TGTGCCAGCACCCAAGGGACAGGCTTCAATGAGCAGTTCTTC
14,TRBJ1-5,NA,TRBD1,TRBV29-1,CSVSGTGANQPQHF,TGCAGCGTTTCCGGGACAGGGGCAAATCAGCCCCAGCATTTT
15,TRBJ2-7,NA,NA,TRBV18,CASSPADRLTYEQYF,TGTGCCAGCTCACCAGCCGACAGGCTGACCTACGAGCAGTACTTC
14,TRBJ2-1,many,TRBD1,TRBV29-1,CSGTGTGKYNEQFF,TGCAGCGGAACCGGGACAGGGAAATACAATGAGCAGTTCTTC
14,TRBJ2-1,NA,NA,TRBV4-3,CASSQDTVYNEQFF,TGCGCCAGCAGCCAAGATACCGTTTACAATGAGCAGTTCTTC
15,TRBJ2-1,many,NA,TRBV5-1,CASSLESPFYNEQFF,TGCGCCAGCAGCTTGGAGAGCCCCTTCTACAATGAGCAGTTCTTC
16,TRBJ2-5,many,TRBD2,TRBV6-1,CASRRTRLAGQETQYF,TGTGCCAGCAGACGGACCCGGCTAGCGGGCCAAGAGACCCAGTACTTC
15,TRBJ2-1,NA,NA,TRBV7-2,CASSLDTLEYNEQFF,TGTGCCAGCAGCTTAGATACACTAGAGTACAATGAGCAGTTCTTC
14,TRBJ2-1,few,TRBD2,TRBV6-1,CASRLAGAYNEQFF,TGTGCCAGCAGGCTAGCGGGGGCCTACAATGAGCAGTTCTTC
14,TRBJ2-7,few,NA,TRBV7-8,CGPKTALYSYEQYF,TGTGGCCCTAAGACTGCCCTCTACTCCTACGAGCAGTACTTC
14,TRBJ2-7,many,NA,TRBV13,CASSGTGIVHEQYF,TGTGCCAGCAGCGGAACTGGGATCGTCCACGAGCAGTACTTC
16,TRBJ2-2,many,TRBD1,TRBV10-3,CAISDRGDRDTGELFF,TGTGCCATCAGTGATCGTGGCGACAGGGACACCGGGGAGCTGTTTTTT
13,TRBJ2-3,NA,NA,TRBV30,CAWMWGTVDTQYF,TGTGCCTGGATGTGGGGGACCGTAGATACGCAGTATTTT
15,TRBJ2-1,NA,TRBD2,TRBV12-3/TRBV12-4,CASSSGTVSSRGQFF,TGTGCCAGCAGTAGCGGGACCGTATCCTCGAGGGGGCAGTTCTTC
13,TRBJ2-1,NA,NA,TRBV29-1,CSVGPGPGGEQFF,TGCAGCGTGGGACCGGGGCCCGGGGGTGAGCAGTTCTTC
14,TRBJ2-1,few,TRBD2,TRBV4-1,CASSQGGGENEQFF,TGCGCCAGCAGCCAAGGGGGGGGGGAGAATGAGCAGTTCTTC
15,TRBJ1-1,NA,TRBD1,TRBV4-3,CASSQDRQGNTEAFF,TGCGCCAGCAGCCAAGATAGACAGGGGAACACTGAAGCTTTCTTT
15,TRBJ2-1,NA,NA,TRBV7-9,CASSSEGSSYNEQFF,TGTGCCAGCAGCTCTGAGGGTAGCTCCTACAATGAGCAGTTCTTC
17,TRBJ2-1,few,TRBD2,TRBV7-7,CASSLNSGRAAGNEQFF,TGTGCTAGCAGCTTGAATAGCGGGAGGGCGGCGGGCAATGAGCAGTTCTTC
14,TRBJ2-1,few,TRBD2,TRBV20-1,CSASAGEIYNEQFF,TGCAGTGCTAGCGCGGGAGAGATCTACAATGAGCAGTTCTTC
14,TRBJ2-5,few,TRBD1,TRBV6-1,CASSRDSWAETQYF,TGTGCCAGCAGTAGGGACAGCTGGGCGGAGACCCAGTACTTC
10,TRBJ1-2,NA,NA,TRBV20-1,CSGFHYGYTF,TGCAGTGGATTTCACTATGGCTACACCTTC
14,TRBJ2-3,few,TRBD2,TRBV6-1,CASSAGASTDTQYF,TGTGCCAGCAGCGCGGGAGCTAGCACAGATACGCAGTATTTT
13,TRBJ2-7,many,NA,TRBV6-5,CASSSMTGPEQYF,TGTGCCAGCAGTTCCATGACAGGTCCCGAGCAGTACTTC
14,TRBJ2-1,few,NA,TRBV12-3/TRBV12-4,CAIERLGVYNEQFF,TGTGCCATCGAGAGGTTAGGGGTCTACAATGAGCAGTTCTTC
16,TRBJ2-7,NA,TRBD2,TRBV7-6,CASSLAGPSGAHEQYF,TGTGCCAGCAGCTTAGCCGGGCCTAGCGGGGCCCACGAGCAGTACTTC
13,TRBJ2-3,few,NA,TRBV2,CARARGYGDTQYF,TGTGCCAGGGCGAGGGGTTACGGAGATACGCAGTATTTT
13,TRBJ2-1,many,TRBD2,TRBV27,CASSSGSHNEQFF,TGTGCCAGCTCTAGCGGTTCCCACAATGAGCAGTTCTTC
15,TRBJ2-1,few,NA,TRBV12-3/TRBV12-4,CASSLALLAYNEQFF,TGTGCCAGCAGTTTAGCGCTACTAGCCTACAATGAGCAGTTCTTC
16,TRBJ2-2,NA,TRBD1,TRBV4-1,CASSQGGTGGTGELFF,TGCGCCAGCAGCCAAGGGGGGACAGGGGGCACCGGGGAGCTGTTTTTT
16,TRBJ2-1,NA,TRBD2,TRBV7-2,CASSDGPGLDLNEQFF,TGTGCCAGCAGCGACGGACCGGGACTAGACCTCAATGAGCAGTTCTTC
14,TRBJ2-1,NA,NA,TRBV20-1,CSARLLSSYNEQFF,TGCAGTGCTAGACTTCTAAGCTCCTACAATGAGCAGTTCTTC
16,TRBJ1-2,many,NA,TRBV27,CASSFYSDHRNYGYTF,TGTGCCAGCAGTTTCTACTCAGATCATCGAAACTATGGCTACACCTTC
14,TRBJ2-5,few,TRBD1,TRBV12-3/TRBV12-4,CASSPSGTGETQYF,TGTGCCAGCAGTCCCTCCGGGACAGGAGAGACCCAGTACTTC
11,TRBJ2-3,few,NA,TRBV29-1,CSVTRGDTQYF,TGCAGCGTTACCCGAGGAGATACGCAGTATTTT